What follows are 21 T cell receptor beta chains derived from one specimen sequenced in a study of cytomegalovirus exposure and HLA in healthy donors. Sequenced by immunoSEQ multiplex PCR; TCRdb stores in-frame clones only, minus some. The table shows approximately 200,000 clones, with about 81% occurring only once. The sequencing sample was made of PBMCs. The receptors shown here come from a woman in her twenties or thirties in good health and CMV-seronegative.

The rearrangement links TRBV5-1 to TRBJ1-2, with D possibly TRBD1 on 5 matching bases. This CDR3 region has 14 residues. Germline CDR1 is SGHRS and CDR2 is YFSETQ. V lost 2 bases and J 8 bases, leaving 16 bases between the germline ends. The CDR3: CASSFGRASRGYTF. CDR3 DNA: TGCGCCAGCAGCTTTGGCAGGGCTTCAAGAGGCTACACCTTC.

The rearrangement links TRBV11-3 to TRBJ2-2; 7 nucleotides align to TRBD1. J lost 1 base, V lost 4 bases, and 3 bases had no gene match. The CDR3 loop spans 15 amino acids. CDR1 and CDR2 (germline): SGHNT, YENEEA. The CDR3 protein is CASSSTGWNTGELFF. DNA for the CDR3: TGTGCCAGCAGCTCGACAGGGTGGAACACCGGGGAGCTGTTTTTT.

This sequence joins TRBV29-1 and TRBJ1-2, with D unresolved. Looked up from germline, CDR1 is SQVTM and CDR2 is ANQGSEA. The CDR3 totals 12 residues. V was cut by 2 bases and J by 2 bases, with 6 bases left in between. The CDR3 coding sequence is TGCAGCGTTGAATGGCAGAACTATGGCTACACCTTC. As protein: CSVEWQNYGYTF.

V gene TRBV6-4 combines with J gene TRBJ2-3, with D possibly TRBD2 on 6 matching bases. Trimming took off 5 bases at V and 7 bases at J, with 19 bases between the two ends. Per germline, CDR1 MRHNA and CDR2 SNTAGT. CDR3 length equals 15 residues. The CDR3 coding sequence is TGTGCCAGCAGTTATAACGGACTAACCAACCATACGCAGTATTTT. Protein product: CASSYNGLTNHTQYF.

This chain links TRBV19 with TRBJ1-4, with a weak D call TRBD1 (5 bases). The CDR3 has 15 amino acids. Deletions cut 3 bases from V and 3 bases from J, with 11 bases between. Germline V gene data show CDR1 as LNHDA and CDR2 as SQIVND (reference sequence). CDR3 in amino acids: CASSIVQGPNEKLFF. The CDR3 DNA reads as TGTGCCAGTAGTATCGTCCAGGGCCCTAATGAAAAACTGTTTTTT.

The chain employs TRBV7-2 and TRBJ2-2; TRBD2 matches 10 bases. This CDR3 contains 16 residues. Losses at the gene ends were 5 bases for V and 4 bases for J; bases not matched to a gene: 7. Looked up from germline, CDR1 is SGHTA and CDR2 is FQGNSA. In nucleotides, the CDR3 is TGTGCCAGCAGCCCACAGGGACTAGCGTTCACCGGGGAGCTGTTTTTT. Protein sequence: CASSPQGLAFTGELFF. The full variable domain, rest sourced from reference TRBV7-2 and TRBJ2-2, is GAGVSQSPSNKVTEKGKDVELRCDPISGHTALYWYRQSLGQGLEFLIYFQGNSAPDKSGLPSDRFSAERTGGSVSTLTIQRTQQEDSAVYLCASSPQGLAFTGELFFGEGSRLTVL.

The chain employs TRBV2 and TRBJ2-7, with 10 bases identical to TRBD2. The CDR3 is made up of 15 amino acids. CDR1 is SNHLY, CDR2 FYNNEI, per germline. Trimming removed 8 bases from V and 0 bases from J; junction bases left unmatched: 7. The CDR3 spells CASVGTSVTSYEQYF. The CDR3 DNA reads TGTGCCAGCGTGGGGACTAGCGTCACCTCCTACGAGCAGTACTTC.

The chain combines TRBV5-6 with TRBJ2-3; 10 nucleotides match TRBD2. The CDR3 contains 17 residues. Germline trimming cut 1 base from V and 0 bases from J; bases unmatched to any gene: 5. CDR1 is SGHDT, CDR2 YYEEEE, per germline. This CDR3 is CASSLLTSGVSTDTQYF. In DNA form, the CDR3 reads TGTGCCAGCAGCTTGCTCACTAGCGGGGTGAGCACAGATACGCAGTATTTT.

This chain joins TRBV7-2 and TRBJ2-5, with a tentative D call TRBD2 (5 bases). CDR1 and CDR2 (germline): SGHTA, FQGNSA. V was trimmed by 5 bases and J by 5 bases, leaving 18 bases between them. The CDR3 sequence is 15 residues long. The CDR3 sequence is CASSPLPGSVETQYF. The CDR3 DNA reads as TGTGCCAGCAGCCCCCTACCGGGGAGTGTGGAGACCCAGTACTTC.

The genes are TRBV4-1 and TRBJ2-3, with 13 positions matching TRBD2. CDR1 and CDR2 (germline): MGHRA, YSYEKL. V shed 0 bases and J 6 bases; nucleotides not matched to a gene: 3. The length of the CDR3 is 16 residues. The CDR3 loop reads CASSQERTSGSDTQYF. The CDR3 nucleotides are TGCGCCAGCAGCCAAGAAAGGACTAGCGGGAGTGATACGCAGTATTTT.

This clone occurred a few times. The gene calls are TRBV15 and TRBJ1-3; D may be TRBD1 (6 bases). The germline gives CDR1 LNHNV, CDR2 YYDKDF (reference sequence). V dropped 0 bases and J dropped 7 bases, with 25 bases sitting between them. The CDR3 runs 19 residues. In DNA, the CDR3 is TGTGCCACCAGCAGAGATGTGGGAGTCGGCCAGGGGAATGCGAACACCATATATTTT. Residues: CATSRDVGVGQGNANTIYF.

This clone turned up a few times. The genes are TRBV19 and TRBJ2-7; tentatively, D is TRBD1 (5 bases). Trimming removed 1 base from V and 5 bases from J, with 12 bases in between. From germline, CDR1 is LNHDA and CDR2 SQIVND (reference sequence). The CDR3 contains 14 residues. The CDR3 reads CASSIGEGVNEQYF. Here the CDR3 DNA reads TGTGCCAGTAGTATAGGTGAAGGGGTGAACGAGCAGTACTTC.

This chain uses TRBV10-3 with TRBJ1-1; a weak D match, TRBD1 (5 bases). Germline V gene lookup returns CDR1 ENHRY and CDR2 SYGVKD. Trimming removed 7 bases from V and 1 base from J, with 10 bases in between. The CDR3 is made up of 13 amino acids. CDR3 region: CAIKFDRNTEAFF. The CDR3 coding sequence is TGTGCCATCAAATTCGACAGGAACACTGAAGCTTTCTTT.

V usage is TRBV28 and J usage is TRBJ1-4; D is unresolved. This CDR3 region has 13 residues. Germline V gene lookup returns CDR1 MDHEN and CDR2 SYDVKM. V was trimmed by 3 bases and J by 9 bases, leaving 11 bases between them. The CDR3 protein is CASSFGDLKKLFF. Here the CDR3 DNA reads TGTGCCAGCAGTTTCGGGGATTTGAAAAAACTGTTTTTT.

This clone was seen a few times. The chain joins TRBV18 to TRBJ1-5; 9 bases fit TRBD1. Trimming at V came to 0 bases and at J to 7 bases, leaving 4 bases not matched to a gene. Germline-derived CDR1 and CDR2 are KGHSH and LQKENI. The CDR3 has 15 amino acids. CDR3 nucleotides: TGTGCCAGCTCACCACCGGGACAGGGTCAGCAGCCCCAGCATTTT. This codes for CASSPPGQGQQPQHF.

This clone was picked up many times. The rearrangement joins TRBV19 to TRBJ1-5; D is undetermined. CDR3 length equals 14 residues. Germline V gene data show CDR1 as LNHDA and CDR2 as SQIVND (reference sequence). Trimming removed 4 bases from V and 0 bases from J, with 7 bases in between. The CDR3 nucleotides are TGTGCCAGTAGTAGGCAGAATAGCAATCAGCCCCAGCATTTT. The encoded protein is CASSRQNSNQPQHF. Variable domain in full (rest from reference TRBV19 and TRBJ1-5): DGGITQSPKYLFRKEGQNVTLSCEQNLNHDAMYWYRQDPGQGLRLIYYSQIVNDFQKGDIAEGYSVSREKKESFPLTVTSAQKNPTAFYLCASSRQNSNQPQHFGDGTRLSIL.

The rearrangement uses TRBV7-6 and TRBJ1-3, with D hard to call. CDR1 SGHVS and CDR2 FNYEAQ come from the germline V gene. Deletions cut 1 base from V and 0 bases from J, with 10 bases between. CDR3 size: 16 residues. The CDR3 protein is CASSLVGGLSGNTIYF. CDR3 sequence (DNA): TGTGCCAGCAGCTTAGTTGGCGGACTCTCTGGAAACACCATATATTTT.

This sequence joins TRBV29-1 and TRBJ2-2; 9 nucleotides agree with TRBD1. V lost 5 bases to trimming and J lost 7 bases; unmatched junction nucleotides: 5. Germline CDR1 and CDR2: SQVTM and ANQGSEA. There are 13 residues in the CDR3. The CDR3 DNA reads TGCAGCGTTACAGGGGGCTGGGACGGGGAGCTGTTTTTT. The encoded protein is CSVTGGWDGELFF.

This chain links TRBV5-1 with TRBJ2-3; 10 positions agree with TRBD1. CDR3 size: 15 residues. The germline V gene encodes CDR1 SGHRS and CDR2 YFSETQ. Trimming removed 4 bases from V and 4 bases from J; junction bases left unmatched: 6. CDR3 coding DNA: TGCGCCAGCAGCACCCACGGGACAGGGGCAGATACGCAGTATTTT. It translates to CASSTHGTGADTQYF.

This chain uses TRBV5-4 with TRBJ1-1; D call uncertain. With 1 base removed from V and 1 base from J, the gap between germline ends came to 5 bases. Germline values: CDR1 SGHNT, CDR2 YYREEE (reference sequence). The CDR3 covers 13 residues. The CDR3 DNA sequence: TGTGCCAGCAGCTTGTATCGGAACACTGAAGCTTTCTTT. It specifies CASSLYRNTEAFF.

This chain joins TRBV11-2 and TRBJ2-7; 9 nucleotides match TRBD2. CDR3 length: 14 residues. The junction had 7 bases not matched to a gene; V was cut back by 6 bases and J by 4 bases. Germline-derived CDR1 and CDR2 are SGHAT and FQNNGV. DNA of the CDR3: TGTGCCAGCAGGCTAGCGGGACTACTGTACGAGCAGTACTTC. Translated: CASRLAGLLYEQYF.